This entry describes one T cell receptor beta chain. Its antigen is not known. This specimen comes from a study of T-cell memory formation after mild COVID-19. Study at large: TCR clusters mostly belonged to single donors.

Losses at the gene ends were 3 bases for V and 7 bases for J; bases not matched to a gene: 6. Per germline, CDR1 SGHRS and CDR2 YFSETQ. This CDR3 has 15 amino acids. Broader study findings: Shrinking CD4+ clones were chiefly CM and EM; CD8+ ones were chiefly EMRA.

MiXCR, applied by TCRdb to the 5' RACE reads, yields one record per CDR3 protein. The top ten hold 9% to 15% of the sample, which has roughly 450,000 distinct CDR3 sequences, about 20% seen once. Sequenced sample: PBMCs or a T cell subset sorted from them (not recorded which). The clonotype was recovered from an adult woman who had mild COVID-19 (a few samples of this study predate the infection). Cell type and time point are not known. The chain has TRBV5-1 and TRBJ2-2; 10 bases line up with TRBD2. The CDR3 spells CASSSSGGANGELFF. The DNA of the CDR3 is TGCGCCAGCAGCTCAAGCGGGGGGGCCAACGGGGAGCTGTTTTTT.